The 24 T cell receptor beta chains listed next were all sequenced from one sample in a study of T-cell memory formation after mild COVID-19. TCRdb re-analysed the 5' RACE reads in MiXCR, keeping a single row per CDR3 protein. Among 380,000 or so distinct CDR3 sequences listed, 14% were seen once. The sequenced sample was PBMCs or a T cell subset sorted from them (not recorded which). Receptors originate from a man younger than 35 who had mild COVID-19 (a few samples of this study predate the infection). Cell type and time point are not known.

A few counts support this clonotype. The chain joins TRBV6-5 to TRBJ1-2; D unclear. Germline-derived CDR1 and CDR2 are MNHEY and SVGAGI. CDR3 length: 13 residues. Trimming took 0 bases from V and 4 from J, leaving 6 bases between them. The CDR3 DNA reads as TGTGCCAGCAGTTACTCACTGACCTATGGCTACACCTTC. It codes for CASSYSLTYGYTF.

In this sample, this clonotype turned up a few times. The rearrangement uses TRBV12-3 or TRBV12-4 and TRBJ2-5; D remains unclear. The CDR3 runs 11 residues. Trimming removed 8 bases from V and 2 bases from J, with 6 bases in between. The CDR3 spells CASGPQETQYF. CDR3 DNA: TGTGCCAGCGGCCCGCAAGAGACCCAGTACTTC.

This clonotype was picked up a small number of times. The rearrangement links TRBV27 to TRBJ1-5; D might be TRBD1 (6 bases). The V and J ends lost 6 bases and 6 bases respectively, with 12 bases between them. Per the germline V gene, CDR1 is MNHEY and CDR2 is SMNVEV (reference sequence). The CDR3 covers 13 residues. CDR3 nucleotide sequence: TGTGCCAGCAGAAAACAGGGCGGTCAGCCCCAGCATTTT. It encodes CASRKQGGQPQHF.

This clonotype came up many times. The chain combines TRBV7-2 with TRBJ2-3; D is unresolved. Germline V gives CDR1 SGHTA, CDR2 FQGNSA. Trimming stripped 5 bases from V and 5 bases from J, with 11 bases between. The CDR3 covers 13 residues. The CDR3 coding sequence is TGTGCCAGCAGCCAAGACCGACTAGATACGCAGTATTTT. This sequence encodes CASSQDRLDTQYF.

This clonotype occurred a few times. The chain couples TRBV29-1 to TRBJ2-2; D remains ambiguous. This CDR3 is built from 12 residues. Trimming removed 7 bases at V and 5 bases at J, with 11 bases between. The V gene's germline CDR1 is SQVTM and CDR2 ANQGSEA. CDR3 coding DNA: TGCAGCGGAACCTTCGGGACCGGGGAGCTGTTTTTT. Translating gives CSGTFGTGELFF.

A word on this clonotype: The junction shows a germline mismatch at one end, possibly a read error. This rearrangement joins TRBV5-6 to TRBJ2-5; D might be TRBD1 (6 bases). Germline CDR1 and CDR2: SGHDT and YYEEEE. This CDR3 contains 15 residues. CDR3 residues: CANSSGETGYETQYF. CDR3 nucleotide sequence: TGTGCCAACAGCTCGGGTGAAACAGGGTATGAGACCCAGTACTTC.

This clonotype was picked up a small number of times. The chain employs TRBV12-3 or TRBV12-4 and TRBJ2-5; TRBD2 aligns across 12 bases. The CDR3 contains 14 residues. The V and J ends lost 3 bases and 9 bases, in that order; junction bases with no gene match: 5. The CDR3, as DNA: TGTGCCAGCAGTTTTGGTCCTAGCGGGGGGGCCCAGTACTTC. Its translation is CASSFGPSGGAQYF.

The chain is built from TRBV15 and TRBJ2-7; D is possibly TRBD1 (8 bases). The CDR3 has 15 amino acids. Trimming took 0 bases from V and 4 from J, leaving 13 bases between them. In germline, CDR1 is LNHNV, CDR2 YYDKDF (reference sequence). The CDR3 protein is CATSREQGGSYEQYV. CDR3 DNA: TGTGCCACCAGCAGAGAACAGGGGGGGTCTTACGAGCAGTACGTC.

This clonotype has at least ten counts. V gene TRBV5-1 combines with J gene TRBJ2-1, with a tentative D call TRBD2 (7 bases). V gave up 2 bases and J gave up 12 bases, with 21 bases separating them. The CDR3 consists of 15 residues. Germline-derived CDR1 and CDR2 are SGHRS and YFSETQ. The CDR3 region has the DNA TGCGCCAGCAGCTTCGGACAGACTAGCCCTGCTAGGCAGTTCTTC. Residues: CASSFGQTSPARQFF.

This clonotype has a handful of counts. This chain connects TRBV9 to TRBJ2-5; 12 positions match TRBD2. The CDR3 is 15 amino acids. Per germline, CDR1 SGDLS and CDR2 YYNGEE. V shed 3 bases and J 5 bases; nucleotides not matched to a gene: 5. CDR3 protein: CASSDLAGGQETQYF. For the CDR3, the DNA is TGTGCCAGCAGCGATCTAGCGGGGGGGCAGGAGACCCAGTACTTC.

Only a few counts were recorded for this clonotype. The V gene is TRBV3-1, the J gene TRBJ2-5; 7 nucleotides align to TRBD2. The CDR3 has 13 amino acids. The germline V gene encodes CDR1 LGHDT and CDR2 YNNKEL (reference sequence). Losses at the gene ends were 5 bases for V and 4 bases for J; bases not matched to a gene: 4. The CDR3 region is CASSNRGGETQYF. The DNA of the CDR3 is TGTGCCAGCAGCAATCGCGGGGGAGAGACCCAGTACTTC.

Remarks on this clonotype: The limits of the CDR3 on the DNA are not certain, so only TCRdb's listed CDR3 is given. CDR3 loop: CASSPSGTGELFFF. The rearrangement uses TRBV5-1 and TRBJ2-2; no DNA check was done on the table's D call, TRBD2. Germline-derived CDR1 and CDR2 are SGHRS and YFSETQ. 14 amino acids form the CDR3, both terminal residues included.

This chain connects TRBV5-5 to TRBJ2-7; D unclear. CDR3 size: 12 residues. The germline V gene has CDR1 SGHKS and CDR2 YYEKEE (reference sequence). Trimming shortened V by 0 bases and J by 3 bases, and 4 bases separated the two germline ends. The CDR3 protein is CASSLDNYEQYV. In DNA form, the CDR3 reads TGTGCCAGCAGCTTGGACAACTACGAGCAGTACGTC.

The V gene is TRBV6-6, the J gene TRBJ2-7; D gene ambiguous. In germline, CDR1 is MNHNY, CDR2 SVGAGI (reference sequence). This CDR3 region has 14 residues. Deletions cut 2 bases from V and 2 bases from J, with 10 bases between. As DNA, the CDR3 is TGTGCCAGCAGTTACGGGCAGATCGCCTACGAGCAGTACTTC. This sequence encodes CASSYGQIAYEQYF.

Only a few counts were recorded for this clonotype. The chain couples TRBV29-1 to TRBJ1-2, with a weak D call TRBD1 (5 bases). The CDR3 length is 12 residues. The V end was cut by 5 bases, the J end by 3 bases, with 10 bases between. The V gene's germline CDR1 is SQVTM and CDR2 ANQGSEA. This CDR3 is CSVKGGDYGYTF. CDR3 DNA: TGCAGCGTTAAGGGAGGGGACTATGGCTACACCTTC.

This clonotype occurred many times. The V gene is TRBV5-1, the J gene TRBJ2-1, with D maybe TRBD2 (7 bases). V was pared by 4 bases and J by 8 bases, with 19 bases between. The germline V gene has CDR1 SGHRS and CDR2 YFSETQ. This CDR3 is 15 amino acids long. The CDR3 protein is CASSLRGANIHEQFF. The CDR3 DNA reads as TGCGCCAGCAGCCTCCGGGGGGCCAATATCCATGAGCAGTTCTTC.

This chain joins TRBV20-1 and TRBJ1-5, with no clear D. V was trimmed by 3 bases and J by 5 bases, leaving 8 bases between them. CDR1 DFQATT and CDR2 SNEGSKA come from the germline V gene (reference sequence). There are 12 residues in the CDR3. The CDR3 sequence: CSASSRYQPQHF. The CDR3 bases are TGCAGTGCTAGTAGCAGATATCAGCCCCAGCATTTT.

In its sample, this clonotype was seen many times. This chain connects TRBV7-9 to TRBJ2-1; D call uncertain. The V gene lost 5 bases and the J gene lost 5 bases, with 10 bases spanning the gap. Germline loops: CDR1 SEHNR, CDR2 FQNEAQ (reference sequence). The CDR3 length is 13 residues. The chain's CDR3 is CASSHLYDNEQFF. CDR3 DNA: TGTGCCAGCAGCCATTTATATGACAATGAGCAGTTCTTC.

This chain joins TRBV20-1 and TRBJ2-1; 13 bases align to TRBD2. Trimming at V came to 7 bases and at J to 9 bases, leaving 6 bases not matched to a gene. The CDR3 runs to 13 residues. The germline CDR1 and CDR2 sequences are DFQATT and SNEGSKA (reference sequence). In nucleotides, the CDR3 is TGCAGTGTACCGGGACTAGCGGGGTTTGAGCAGTTCTTC. It specifies CSVPGLAGFEQFF.

The rearrangement uses TRBV12-3 or TRBV12-4 and TRBJ2-2, with 11 bases fitting TRBD2. Losses at the gene ends were 5 bases for V and 2 bases for J; bases not matched to a gene: 10. The CDR3 length is 18 residues. The CDR3 sequence: CASSTRNSGGANTGELFF. The CDR3 bases are TGTGCCAGCAGTACCCGGAATAGCGGGGGGGCCAACACCGGGGAGCTGTTTTTT.

This clonotype was observed at least ten times. The chain couples TRBV5-1 to TRBJ2-6; D is unresolved. Trimming took off 4 bases at V and 0 bases at J, with 11 bases between the two ends. CDR1 SGHRS and CDR2 YFSETQ come from the germline V gene. This CDR3 contains 16 residues. This CDR3 is CASSPEGSSGANVLTF. The DNA for the CDR3 is TGCGCCAGCAGCCCTGAAGGCAGCTCTGGGGCCAACGTCCTGACTTTC.

The chain is built from TRBV12-3 or TRBV12-4 and TRBJ2-1; 7 nucleotides agree with TRBD2. V lost 5 bases to trimming and J lost 0 bases; unmatched junction nucleotides: 13. The CDR3 runs to 18 residues. The CDR3 sequence: CASSALPGRGSSYNEQFF. CDR3 nucleotides: TGTGCCAGCAGTGCGCTTCCTGGGCGGGGGAGCTCCTACAATGAGCAGTTCTTC.

The gene calls are TRBV20-1 and TRBJ2-7; D not resolved. CDR3 size: 11 residues. The V end lost 0 bases, the J end lost 3 bases, and 3 bases lay between the germline ends. Germline V gene lookup returns CDR1 DFQATT and CDR2 SNEGSKA (reference sequence). The CDR3 region has the DNA TGCAGTGCTAGAGATTTCTACGAGCAGTACTTC. This gives the protein CSARDFYEQYF.

Many counts were recorded for this clonotype. The chain employs TRBV29-1 and TRBJ2-5, with a weak D call TRBD2 (5 bases). Per the germline V gene, CDR1 is SQVTM and CDR2 is ANQGSEA. V was cut by 6 bases and J by 5 bases, with 7 bases left in between. The CDR3 has 10 residues. CDR3 sequence (DNA): TGCAGCGTCGGCGGGGAGACCCAGTACTTC. Amino acids: CSVGGETQYF.